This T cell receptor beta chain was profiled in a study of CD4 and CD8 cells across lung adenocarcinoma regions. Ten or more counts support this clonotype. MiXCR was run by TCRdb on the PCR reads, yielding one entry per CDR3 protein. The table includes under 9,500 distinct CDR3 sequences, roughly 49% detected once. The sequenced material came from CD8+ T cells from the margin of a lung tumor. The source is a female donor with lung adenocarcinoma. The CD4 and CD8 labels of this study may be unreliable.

The CDR3 nucleotides are TGTGCCAGCAGTTCACACGTGGACAGTTCTGAAGCTTTCTTT. As protein: CASSSHVDSSEAFF. The chain combines TRBV12-3 or TRBV12-4 with TRBJ1-1; D is possibly TRBD1 (6 bases). The germline V and J ends were trimmed by 4 bases and 6 bases, with 15 bases remaining between them. This CDR3 has 14 residues.